These 7 T cell receptor beta chains were all obtained from the same sample, sequenced in a study of cytomegalovirus exposure and HLA in healthy donors. Primers included in the PCR were 60 Vbeta and 13 Jbeta primers. Method: immunoSEQ multiplex PCR; TCRdb's copy keeps in-frame clones and lacks some. The table has about 180,000 clones, approximately 82% seen once. The specimen sequenced was PBMCs. These receptors all come from a girl aged 2-10 years in good health and CMV-seropositive.

The J gene is TRBJ2-3, the V gene TRBV19, with 9 bases lining up with TRBD1. Trimming cost V 4 bases and J 3 bases; bases outside gene matches: 5. Germline V gene lookup returns CDR1 LNHDA and CDR2 SQIVND (reference sequence). The CDR3 length is 15 residues. For the CDR3, the DNA is TGTGCCAGTAGTACCCTACAGGGGGCGACAGATACGCAGTATTTT. Translation gives CASSTLQGATDTQYF.

This clone has a single count. The V and J genes are TRBV27 and TRBJ2-3; 13 bases align to TRBD2. Germline values: CDR1 MNHEY, CDR2 SMNVEV (reference sequence). Unmatched junction bases numbered 4, after V lost 4 bases and J lost 3 bases. The CDR3 contains 16 residues. The CDR3: CASSSGLAGVTDTQYF. As DNA, the CDR3 is TGTGCCAGCAGTTCTGGACTAGCGGGAGTGACAGATACGCAGTATTTT.

V gene TRBV11-3 combines with J gene TRBJ2-1, with D tentatively TRBD2 (6 bases). There are 14 residues in the CDR3. Germline CDR1 is SGHNT and CDR2 is YENEEA. The V end was cut by 6 bases, the J end by 4 bases, with 13 bases between. The CDR3 DNA is TGTGCCAGCAGTTCGGGTGGGGGGTACAATGAGCAGTTCTTC. Translated, it gives CASSSGGGYNEQFF.

This clone was seen just once. The chain carries TRBV6-1 and TRBJ2-7; D ambiguous. The germline V gene encodes CDR1 MNHNS and CDR2 SASEGT. V was trimmed by 0 bases and J by 2 bases, leaving 11 bases between them. The CDR3 consists of 15 residues. The CDR3 DNA follows: TGTGCCAGCAGTGAAGCGTCGAGCCTTGCCTACGAGCAGTACTTC. It specifies CASSEASSLAYEQYF.

The chain links TRBV7-9 to TRBJ2-2; possible D gene TRBD1, 5 bases. CDR3 length: 17 residues. Germline V lookup: CDR1 SEHNR, CDR2 FQNEAQ (reference sequence). V lost 3 bases, J lost 4 bases, and 18 bases lay in between. The DNA of the CDR3 is TGTGCCAGCAGCTTTTCCACTACCCCGACAGTCACCGGGGAGCTGTTTTTT. Residues: CASSFSTTPTVTGELFF.

The chain recombines TRBV7-9 with TRBJ2-3; D is undetermined. Germline assignment: CDR1 SEHNR and CDR2 FQNEAQ (reference sequence). Trimming removed 5 bases from V and 0 bases from J, with 21 bases in between. This CDR3 comprises 18 residues. CDR3 region: CASSASRRRFTSTDTQYF. The CDR3 nucleotides are TGTGCCAGCAGCGCCTCGAGGCGAAGATTTACTAGCACAGATACGCAGTATTTT.

The rearrangement joins TRBV7-9 to TRBJ1-2, with D perhaps TRBD1 (6 bases). Germline CDR1 SEHNR, CDR2 FQNEAQ (reference sequence). Trimming removed 4 bases at V and 4 bases at J, with 10 bases between. This CDR3 contains 13 residues. The CDR3 DNA reads as TGTGCCAGCAGCTCACAGGGATCCTATGGCTACACCTTC. It specifies CASSSQGSYGYTF.